This entry is about one TCR beta chain. Profiled with immunoSEQ multiplex PCR; TCRdb holds only in-frame clones, not every one. Among approximately 150,000 clones listed, more than 85% were seen once. The data were taken from a study of control samples from healthy donors and cancer patients. This CDR3 comprises 16 residues. Trimming stripped 4 bases from V and 1 base from J, with 17 bases between. Per the germline V gene, CDR1 is LGHDT and CDR2 is YNNKEL (reference sequence). The clonotype comes from a man aged 25-45 years in good health. The sample comprised blood. This rearrangement joins TRBV3-1 (or the pseudogene TRBV3-2) to TRBJ2-7; D remains ambiguous. Here the CDR3 DNA reads TGTGCCAGCAGCCGTAGTTCTGAAGTAACATCCTACGAGCAGTACTTC. It translates to CASSRSSEVTSYEQYF.